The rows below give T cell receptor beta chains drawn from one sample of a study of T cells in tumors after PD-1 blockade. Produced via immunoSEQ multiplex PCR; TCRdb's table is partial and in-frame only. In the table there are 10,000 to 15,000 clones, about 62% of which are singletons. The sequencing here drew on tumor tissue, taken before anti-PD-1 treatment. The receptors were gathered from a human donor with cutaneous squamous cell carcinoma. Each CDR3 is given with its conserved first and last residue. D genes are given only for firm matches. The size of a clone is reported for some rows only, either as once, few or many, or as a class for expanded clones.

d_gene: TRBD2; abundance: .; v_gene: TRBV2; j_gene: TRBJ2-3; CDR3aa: CASSEGLAGNTQYF; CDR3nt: TGTGCCAGCAGTGAAGGACTAGCGGGCAATACGCAGTATTTT
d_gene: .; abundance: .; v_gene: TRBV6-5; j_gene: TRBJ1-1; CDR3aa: CASSYLETNTEAFF; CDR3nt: TGTGCCAGCAGTTACCTAGAGACGAACACTGAAGCTTTCTTT
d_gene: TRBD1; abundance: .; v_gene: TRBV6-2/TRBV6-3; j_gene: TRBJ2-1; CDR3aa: CASSSQGAYNEQFF; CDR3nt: TGTGCCAGCAGTTCGCAGGGGGCGTACAATGAGCAGTTCTTC
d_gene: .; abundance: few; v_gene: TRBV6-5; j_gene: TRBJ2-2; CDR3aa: CASSPPRGMAGELFF; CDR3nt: TGTGCCAGCAGTCCACCCCGGGGGATGGCCGGGGAGCTGTTTTTT
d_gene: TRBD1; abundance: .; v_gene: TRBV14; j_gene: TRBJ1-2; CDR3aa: CASSPGTGVGYTF; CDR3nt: TGTGCCAGCAGCCCTGGGACAGGGGTTGGCTACACCTTC
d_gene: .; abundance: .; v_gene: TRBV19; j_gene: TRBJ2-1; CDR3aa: CASSSVVSINEQFF; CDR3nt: TGTGCCAGTAGTAGCGTGGTGTCCATCAATGAGCAGTTCTTC
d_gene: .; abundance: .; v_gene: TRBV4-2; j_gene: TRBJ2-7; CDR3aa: CASSQDWPNRGSYEQYF; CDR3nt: TGTGCCAGCAGCCAAGATTGGCCGAACAGAGGATCCTACGAGCAGTACTTC
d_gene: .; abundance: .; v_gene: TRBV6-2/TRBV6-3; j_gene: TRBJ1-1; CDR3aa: CASSYRWAGNTEAFF; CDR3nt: TGTGCCAGCAGTTACCGTTGGGCGGGGAACACTGAAGCTTTCTTT
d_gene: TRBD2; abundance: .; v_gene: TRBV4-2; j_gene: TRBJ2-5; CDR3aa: CASSQEGLAGSKARETQYF; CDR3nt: TGTGCCAGCAGCCAGGAGGGACTAGCGGGGTCTAAAGCAAGGGAGACCCAGTACTTC
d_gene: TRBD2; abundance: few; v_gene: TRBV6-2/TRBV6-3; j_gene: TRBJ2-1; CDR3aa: CASSLGLAGNEQFF; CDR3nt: TGTGCCAGCAGTCTGGGACTAGCGGGTAATGAGCAGTTCTTC
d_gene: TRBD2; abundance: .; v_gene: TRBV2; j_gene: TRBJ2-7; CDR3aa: CASSAVAGVVDEQYF; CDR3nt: TGTGCCAGCAGTGCGGTAGCGGGAGTGGTCGACGAGCAGTACTTC
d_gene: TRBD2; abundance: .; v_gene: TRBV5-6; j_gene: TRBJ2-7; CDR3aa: CASSTGLAGGPYEQYF; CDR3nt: TGTGCCAGCAGCACCGGACTAGCGGGGGGGCCCTACGAGCAGTACTTC
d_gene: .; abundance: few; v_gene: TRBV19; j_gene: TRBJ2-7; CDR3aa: CASSAGHGGQYF; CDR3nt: TGTGCCAGTAGTGCCGGACACGGGGGGCAGTACTTC
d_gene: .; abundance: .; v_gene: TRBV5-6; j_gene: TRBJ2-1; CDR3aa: CASSLSSRDEQFF; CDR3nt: TGTGCCAGCAGCTTGAGTTCCAGGGATGAGCAGTTCTTC
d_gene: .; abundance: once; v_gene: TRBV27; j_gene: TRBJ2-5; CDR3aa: CASSLSWGETQYF; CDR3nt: TGTGCCAGCAGTTTATCGTGGGGAGAGACCCAGTACTTC
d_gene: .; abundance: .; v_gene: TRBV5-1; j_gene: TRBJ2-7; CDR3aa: CASSADNHGSYEQYF; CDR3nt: TGCGCCAGCAGCGCAGACAACCATGGCTCCTACGAGCAGTACTTC
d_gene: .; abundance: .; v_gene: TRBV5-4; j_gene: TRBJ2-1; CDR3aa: CASSLEGQSSYNEQFF; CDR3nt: TGTGCCAGCAGCTTGGAGGGCCAAAGCTCCTACAATGAGCAGTTCTTC
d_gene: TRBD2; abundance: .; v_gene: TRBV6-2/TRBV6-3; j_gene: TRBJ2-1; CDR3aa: CASSYDVTSGAYNEQFF; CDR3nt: TGTGCCAGCAGTTACGACGTTACTAGCGGGGCCTACAATGAGCAGTTCTTC
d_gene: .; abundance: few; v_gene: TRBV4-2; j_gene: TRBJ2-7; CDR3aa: CASSSVRQGGEQYF; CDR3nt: TGTGCCAGCAGCTCCGTTCGGCAGGGTGGGGAGCAGTACTTC
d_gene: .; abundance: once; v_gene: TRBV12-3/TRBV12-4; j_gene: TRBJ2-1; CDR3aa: CASSQQRGEQFF; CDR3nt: TGTGCCAGCAGTCAGCAGCGCGGTGAGCAGTTCTTC
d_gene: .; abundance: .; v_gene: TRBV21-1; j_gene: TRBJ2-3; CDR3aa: CASSKKAKTSSNTQYF; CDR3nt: TGTGCCAGCAGCAAAAAGGCCAAGACATCTTCAAATACGCAGTATTTT
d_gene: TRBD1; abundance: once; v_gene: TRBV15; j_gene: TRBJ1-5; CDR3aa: CATSRTGFNQPQHF; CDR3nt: TGTGCCACCAGCAGGACAGGGTTTAATCAGCCCCAGCATTTT
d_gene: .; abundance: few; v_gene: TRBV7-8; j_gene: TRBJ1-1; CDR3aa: CASSLRAGGVMNTEAFF; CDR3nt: TGTGCCAGCAGCCTGAGGGCCGGGGGTGTCATGAACACTGAAGCTTTCTTT
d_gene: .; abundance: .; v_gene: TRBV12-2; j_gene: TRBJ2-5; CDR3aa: CASRLGGNRPETQYF; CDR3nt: TGTGCAAGTCGCTTAGGGGGGAACCGCCCGGAGACCCAGTACTTC
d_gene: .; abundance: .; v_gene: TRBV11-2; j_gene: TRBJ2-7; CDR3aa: CASSRIPEGGSYEQYF; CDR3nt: TGTGCCAGCAGCCGTATCCCGGAGGGGGGATCCTACGAGCAGTACTTC
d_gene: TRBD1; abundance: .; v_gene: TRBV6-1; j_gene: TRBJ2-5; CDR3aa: CASSDQFPGTGLQETQYF; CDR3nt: TGTGCCAGCAGTGACCAATTCCCCGGGACAGGCCTACAAGAGACCCAGTACTTC
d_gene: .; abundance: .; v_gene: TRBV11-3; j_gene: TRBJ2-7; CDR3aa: CASSLEAEQYF; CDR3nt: TGTGCCAGCAGCTTAGAGGCCGAGCAGTACTTC
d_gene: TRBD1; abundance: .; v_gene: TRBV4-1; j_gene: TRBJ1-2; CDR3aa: CASSHDVVGQGPPDYGYTF; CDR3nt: TGCGCCAGCAGCCACGACGTTGTTGGACAGGGGCCTCCCGATTATGGCTACACCTTC
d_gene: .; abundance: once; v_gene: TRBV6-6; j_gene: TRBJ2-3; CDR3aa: CATRIAASTDTQYF; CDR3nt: TGTGCCACCCGAATAGCGGCTAGCACAGATACGCAGTATTTT
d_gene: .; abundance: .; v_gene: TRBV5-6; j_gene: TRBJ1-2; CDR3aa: CASSLNRIRYGYTF; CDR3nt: TGTGCCAGCAGCTTGAACAGGATCCGGTATGGCTACACCTTC
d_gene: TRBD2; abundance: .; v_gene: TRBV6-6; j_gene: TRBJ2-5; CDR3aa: CASTGLAGARQETQYF; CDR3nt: TGTGCCAGCACGGGACTAGCGGGGGCCCGGCAAGAGACCCAGTACTTC
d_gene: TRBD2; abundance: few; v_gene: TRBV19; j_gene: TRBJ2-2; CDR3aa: CASSSRQVRTSLSNTGELFF; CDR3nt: TGTGCCAGTAGTTCACGACAGGTACGGACTAGCTTATCGAACACCGGGGAGCTGTTTTTT
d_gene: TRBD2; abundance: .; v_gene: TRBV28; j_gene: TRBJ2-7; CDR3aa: CASSPESAGAHEQYF; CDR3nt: TGTGCCAGCAGTCCCGAATCGGCGGGAGCCCACGAGCAGTACTTC
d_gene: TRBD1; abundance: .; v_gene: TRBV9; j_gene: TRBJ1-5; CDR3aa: CASSPHVTGGNQPQHF; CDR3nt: TGTGCCAGCAGCCCACACGTTACAGGGGGTAATCAGCCCCAGCATTTT
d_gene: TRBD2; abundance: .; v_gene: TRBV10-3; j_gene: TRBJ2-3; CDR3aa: CAISAGSQGLAGANTQYF; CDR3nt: TGTGCCATCAGTGCGGGCAGCCAGGGACTAGCGGGAGCTAATACGCAGTATTTT
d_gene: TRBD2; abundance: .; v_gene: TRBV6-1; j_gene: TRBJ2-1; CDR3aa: CASSGLAGGSYNEQFF; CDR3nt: TGTGCCAGCAGTGGACTAGCGGGGGGCTCCTACAATGAGCAGTTCTTC
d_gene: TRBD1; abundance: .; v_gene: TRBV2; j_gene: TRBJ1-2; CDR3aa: CASSAPGTGDYGYTF; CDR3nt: TGTGCCAGCAGTGCCCCAGGGACAGGGGACTATGGCTACACCTTC
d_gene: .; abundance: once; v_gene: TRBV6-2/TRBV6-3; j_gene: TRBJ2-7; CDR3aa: CASSQGHPSYEQYF; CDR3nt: TGTGCCAGCAGCCAGGGCCACCCCTCCTACGAGCAGTACTTC
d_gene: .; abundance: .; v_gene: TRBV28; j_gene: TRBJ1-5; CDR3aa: CASRSSGDELGQPQHF; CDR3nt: TGTGCCAGCAGATCCTCAGGGGACGAGCTGGGTCAGCCCCAGCATTTT
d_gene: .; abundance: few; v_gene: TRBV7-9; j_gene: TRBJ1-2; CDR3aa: CASSLGRDGYTF; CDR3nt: TGTGCCAGCAGCTTAGGCAGGGATGGCTACACCTTC
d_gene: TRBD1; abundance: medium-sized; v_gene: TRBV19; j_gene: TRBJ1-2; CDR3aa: CASRIGGGLTSGGYTF; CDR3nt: TGTGCCAGTAGGATTGGAGGGGGCCTTACTTCTGGTGGCTACACCTTC
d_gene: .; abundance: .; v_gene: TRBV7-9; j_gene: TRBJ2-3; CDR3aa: CASSLPGATNPFSTDTQYF; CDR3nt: TGTGCCAGCAGCTTACCAGGGGCCACAAACCCCTTCAGCACAGATACGCAGTATTTT
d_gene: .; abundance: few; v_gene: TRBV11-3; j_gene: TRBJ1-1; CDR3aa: CASSLGRGSTEAFF; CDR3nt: TGTGCCAGCAGCTTAGGTAGGGGTAGCACTGAAGCTTTCTTT
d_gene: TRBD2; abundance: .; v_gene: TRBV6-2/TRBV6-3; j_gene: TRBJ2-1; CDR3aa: CASSSRTSGRGEQFF; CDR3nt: TGTGCCAGCAGTTCCCGGACTAGCGGGAGGGGTGAGCAGTTCTTC
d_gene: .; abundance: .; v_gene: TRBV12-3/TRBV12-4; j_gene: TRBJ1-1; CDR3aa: CASSLGLTEAFF; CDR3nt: TGTGCCAGCAGTTTGGGATTAACTGAAGCTTTCTTT
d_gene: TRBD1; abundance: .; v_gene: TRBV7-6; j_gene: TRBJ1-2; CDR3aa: CASSLGDRANYGYTF; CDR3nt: TGTGCCAGCAGCTTAGGGGACAGGGCTAACTATGGCTACACCTTC
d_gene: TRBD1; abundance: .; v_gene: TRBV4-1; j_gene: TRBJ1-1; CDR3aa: CASSQGTGGLNTEAFF; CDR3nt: TGCGCCAGCAGCCAAGGGACAGGGGGTTTGAACACTGAAGCTTTCTTT
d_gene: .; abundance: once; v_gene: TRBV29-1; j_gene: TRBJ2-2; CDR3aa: CSVAWNTGELFF; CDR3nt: TGCAGCGTTGCCTGGAACACCGGGGAGCTGTTTTTT
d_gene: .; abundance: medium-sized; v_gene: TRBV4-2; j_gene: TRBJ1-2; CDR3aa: CASSQEQYYGYTF; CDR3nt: TGTGCCAGCAGCCAAGAACAGTACTATGGCTACACCTTC
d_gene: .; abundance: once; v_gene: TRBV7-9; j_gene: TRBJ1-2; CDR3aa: CASSLGAGNYGYTF; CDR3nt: TGTGCCAGCAGCTTAGGGGCGGGGAACTATGGCTACACCTTC
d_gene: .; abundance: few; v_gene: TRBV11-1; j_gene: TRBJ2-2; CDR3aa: CASSPPLRPGELFF; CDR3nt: TGTGCCAGCAGCCCCCCTCTAAGACCCGGGGAGCTGTTTTTT
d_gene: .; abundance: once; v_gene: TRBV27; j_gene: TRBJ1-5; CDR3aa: CASSLSFGVLNQPQHF; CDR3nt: TGTGCCAGCAGTTTATCTTTCGGAGTACTCAATCAGCCCCAGCATTTT
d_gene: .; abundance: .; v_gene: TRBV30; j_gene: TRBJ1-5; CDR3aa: CAWLEIHHHQPQHF; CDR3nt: TGTGCCTGGCTCGAGATCCATCATCATCAGCCCCAGCATTTT
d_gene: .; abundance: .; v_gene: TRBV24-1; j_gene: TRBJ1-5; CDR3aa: CATSAGYSNQPQHF; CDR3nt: TGTGCCACCAGTGCGGGGTATAGCAATCAGCCCCAGCATTTT
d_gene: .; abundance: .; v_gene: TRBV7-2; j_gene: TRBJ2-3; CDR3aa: CASSPPGTGSTDTQYF; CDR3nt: TGTGCCAGCAGCCCGCCGGGGACGGGGAGCACAGATACGCAGTATTTT
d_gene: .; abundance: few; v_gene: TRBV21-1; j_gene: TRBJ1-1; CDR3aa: CASRLRLYAFF; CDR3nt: TGTGCCAGCAGGCTCCGGCTCTATGCTTTCTTT
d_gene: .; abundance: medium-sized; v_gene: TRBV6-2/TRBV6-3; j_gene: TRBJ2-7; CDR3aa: CASSWGTAQYF; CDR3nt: TGTGCCAGCAGTTGGGGGACCGCACAGTACTTC
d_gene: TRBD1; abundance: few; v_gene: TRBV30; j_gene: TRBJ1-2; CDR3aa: CAWARTGGDGYTF; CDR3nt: TGTGCCTGGGCCCGGACAGGGGGCGATGGCTACACCTTC
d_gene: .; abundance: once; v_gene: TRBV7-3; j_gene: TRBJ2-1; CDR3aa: CASSLSGTVYNEQFF; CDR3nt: TGTGCCAGCAGCTTATCTGGGACTGTGTACAATGAGCAGTTCTTC
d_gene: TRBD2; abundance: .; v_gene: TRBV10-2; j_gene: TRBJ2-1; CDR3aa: CASSESQRGGEQFF; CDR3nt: TGCGCCAGCAGTGAGTCTCAGCGGGGGGGAGAGCAGTTCTTC